Listed below are T cell receptor beta chains from one sample, sequenced in a study of T cell clones after liver transplantation. Only in-frame clones appear in the TCRdb table, and some are missing; sequencing was by immunoSEQ multiplex PCR. The table shows 53,000 or so clones, with approximately 84% occurring only once. This specimen was CD4+ T cells from blood, taken before liver transplant. The receptors were gathered from a human donor who received a liver transplant. Each CDR3 is given with its conserved first and last residue. D genes are given only for firm matches. Size is stated for part of the rows, as once, few or many counts, or as a class when the clone is expanded.

D,size,J,V,CDR3,DNA
TRBD2,-,TRBJ2-1,TRBV30,CRREGGCEQFF,TGTAGGCGGGAGGGCGGGTGTGAGCAGTTCTTC
-,-,TRBJ2-5,TRBV6-6,CASSPPEETQYF,TGTGCCAGCAGCCCTCCCGAAGAGACCCAGTACTTC
-,-,TRBJ2-1,TRBV11-3,CASSLQRRGAEQFF,TGTGCCAGCAGCCTACAGCGAAGGGGTGCGGAGCAGTTCTTC
-,-,TRBJ2-1,TRBV2,CASSGGAYNEQFF,TGTGCCAGCAGTGGAGGAGCCTACAATGAGCAGTTCTTC
-,-,TRBJ2-1,TRBV18,CASSNFPGDNEQFF,TGTGCCAGCTCAAACTTCCCGGGCGACAATGAGCAGTTCTTC
TRBD1,-,TRBJ2-5,TRBV19,CASSNDRVEETQYF,TGTGCCAGTAGTAATGACAGGGTAGAAGAGACCCAGTACTTC
TRBD1,-,TRBJ2-3,TRBV5-5,CASSSGQGFGRSTDTQYF,TGTGCCAGCAGCTCCGGACAGGGATTTGGTCGGAGCACAGATACGCAGTATTTT
TRBD2,-,TRBJ2-3,TRBV5-4,CASSSRISGRAPDF,TGTGCCAGCAGTTCCCGTATTAGCGGGAGGGCCCCCGATTTT
TRBD1,-,TRBJ2-5,TRBV19,CASTKRGLGEKETQYF,TGTGCCAGTACTAAAAGGGGGCTAGGGGAGAAAGAGACCCAGTACTTC
-,-,TRBJ2-3,TRBV4-2,CASSQVGAQQGATQYF,TGTGCCAGCAGCCAAGTAGGGGCCCAACAGGGAGCAACGCAGTATTTT
TRBD1,-,TRBJ1-3,TRBV5-1,CASSPSTGSSGNTIYF,TGCGCCAGCAGCCCCTCGACAGGGAGCTCTGGAAACACCATATATTTT
-,-,TRBJ1-2,TRBV21-1,CASTQTGERLNGYTF,TGTGCCAGCACGCAAACAGGCGAGAGGTTGAATGGCTACACCTTC
-,-,TRBJ2-7,TRBV7-2,CASSFTDGPVEQYF,TGTGCCAGCAGCTTTACCGACGGACCCGTAGAGCAGTACTTC
-,-,TRBJ1-4,TRBV7-9,CASSPTDEKLFF,TGTGCCAGCAGCCCGACCGATGAAAAACTGTTTTTT
-,-,TRBJ2-2,TRBV27,CASSLWGIPGELFF,TGTGCCAGCAGTTTATGGGGTATCCCCGGGGAGCTGTTTTTT
-,-,TRBJ2-7,TRBV5-4,CASSLAGPGAYEQYF,TGTGCCAGCAGCTTGGCGGGTCCGGGCGCCTACGAGCAGTACTTC
-,-,TRBJ1-1,TRBV7-2,CASSPQTGNTEAFF,TGTGCCAGCAGCCCCCAGACAGGGAACACTGAAGCTTTCTTT
TRBD2,few,TRBJ2-1,TRBV19,CASSILGAGDRRFPTYNEQFF,TGTGCCAGTAGTATTCTCGGGGCGGGGGACCGGAGGTTCCCGACCTACAATGAGCAGTTCTTC
-,-,TRBJ2-5,TRBV15,CATNPGGGGEETQYF,TGTGCCACCAACCCAGGGGGGGGTGGCGAGGAGACCCAGTACTTC
-,many,TRBJ1-4,TRBV25-1,CASSARGSEKLFF,TGTGCCAGCAGTGCCCGGGGAAGTGAAAAACTGTTTTTT
-,-,TRBJ1-2,TRBV6-1,CASRARAPPNGYTF,TGTGCCAGCAGGGCCAGGGCCCCACCCAATGGCTACACCTTC
TRBD1,-,TRBJ2-7,TRBV29-1,CSVGQGELYEQYF,TGCAGCGTGGGGCAGGGGGAGCTCTACGAGCAGTACTTC
-,-,TRBJ2-1,TRBV11-2,CASTRMAFNNEQFF,TGTGCCAGCACCCGTATGGCCTTCAACAATGAGCAGTTCTTC
-,-,TRBJ1-5,TRBV5-1,CASSPSGRNQPQHF,TGCGCCAGCAGCCCCTCAGGGAGGAATCAGCCCCAGCATTTT
-,-,TRBJ2-3,TRBV9,CASSPRDAPSTDTQYF,TGTGCCAGCAGCCCTCGGGACGCCCCCAGCACAGATACGCAGTATTTT
TRBD2,-,TRBJ2-7,TRBV7-3,CASSPGGGPFYEQYF,TGTGCCAGCAGCCCCGGGGGGGGGCCTTTTTACGAGCAGTACTTC
-,-,TRBJ2-1,TRBV11-2,CASSSGALNEQFF,TGTGCCAGCAGCTCAGGGGCCCTGAATGAGCAGTTCTTC
-,-,TRBJ2-7,TRBV21-1,CARKLRDISYEQYF,TGTGCCAGAAAACTACGGGACATCTCCTACGAGCAGTACTTC
-,-,TRBJ2-7,TRBV5-4,CASSLAFGQTGEEQYF,TGTGCCAGCAGCTTGGCCTTCGGCCAAACAGGAGAAGAGCAGTACTTC
TRBD1,-,TRBJ1-1,TRBV6-1,CASSGTGGSEAFF,TGTGCCAGCAGCGGGACAGGGGGCTCTGAAGCTTTCTTT
TRBD1,-,TRBJ1-6,TRBV23-1,CASSHLTGWSYNSPLHF,TGCGCCAGCAGTCATTTGACAGGGTGGTCCTATAATTCACCCCTCCACTTT
-,-,TRBJ1-6,TRBV6-1,CASSEGWVNSPLHF,TGTGCCAGCAGTGAAGGGTGGGTGAATTCACCCCTCCACTTT
-,-,TRBJ2-4,TRBV29-1,CSVAEGVGNIQYF,TGCAGCGTTGCAGAGGGGGTGGGAAACATTCAGTACTTC
-,medium-sized,TRBJ2-7,TRBV21-1,CASSSDGQGVIYEQYF,TGTGCCAGCAGCAGTGACGGACAGGGGGTCATCTACGAGCAGTACTTC
-,-,TRBJ1-2,TRBV5-8,CASSLSGYYGYTF,TGTGCCAGCAGCTTATCCGGATATTATGGCTACACCTTC
-,-,TRBJ1-6,TRBV27,CASSLNHNSPLHF,TGTGCCAGCAGTTTAAATCACAATTCACCCCTCCACTTT
-,once,TRBJ1-2,TRBV6-5,CASSYSGGFDGYTF,TGTGCCAGCAGTTACTCGGGGGGTTTCGATGGCTACACCTTC
-,-,TRBJ1-1,TRBV5-5,CASSLTNTEAFF,TGTGCCAGCAGCTTGACTAACACTGAAGCTTTCTTT
TRBD2,-,TRBJ2-2,TRBV7-2,CASSPERGRVGELFF,TGTGCCAGCAGCCCGGAGCGGGGGAGGGTCGGGGAGCTGTTTTTT
-,-,TRBJ2-3,TRBV7-6,CASRRTSTDTQYF,TGTGCCAGCAGACGAACGAGCACAGATACGCAGTATTTT
TRBD1,-,TRBJ1-4,TRBV5-1,CASSLDGQAREKLFF,TGCGCCAGCAGCCTGGACGGACAGGCGCGCGAAAAACTGTTTTTT
-,-,TRBJ1-2,TRBV10-3,CAIYVLNYGYTF,TGTGCCATTTACGTCCTCAACTATGGCTACACCTTC
TRBD2,-,TRBJ2-3,TRBV10-3,CAISELSGVDTQYF,TGTGCCATCAGTGAGTTAAGCGGGGTAGATACGCAGTATTTT
-,-,TRBJ1-1,TRBV14,CASSRKLSGGGRITEAFF,TGTGCCAGCAGCCGCAAACTCTCCGGGGGGGGACGGATCACTGAAGCTTTCTTT
-,-,TRBJ1-5,TRBV19,CASSIGGEQPQHF,TGTGCCAGTAGTATAGGGGGGGAGCAGCCCCAGCATTTT
TRBD1,-,TRBJ2-5,TRBV11-2,CASSHRDRGLGETQYF,TGTGCCAGCAGCCACCGGGACAGGGGATTGGGAGAGACCCAGTACTTC
-,once,TRBJ1-6,TRBV11-2,CASSLGARGGSPLHF,TGTGCCAGCAGCTTAGGAGCAAGGGGCGGTTCACCCCTCCACTTT
-,-,TRBJ2-7,TRBV6-5,CASSSHGVPNEQYF,TGTGCCAGCAGTTCACACGGGGTCCCCAACGAGCAGTACTTC
-,-,TRBJ1-3,TRBV6-1,CASSERNSGNTIYF,TGTGCCAGCAGTGAAAGGAACTCTGGAAACACCATATATTTT
-,-,TRBJ1-1,TRBV5-4,CASSLEVGNTEAFF,TGTGCCAGCAGCTTGGAAGTCGGGAACACTGAAGCTTTCTTT
-,-,TRBJ1-5,TRBV28,CASSFPHYSNQPQHF,TGTGCCAGCAGTTTTCCCCACTATAGCAATCAGCCCCAGCATTTT
-,once,TRBJ2-1,TRBV18,CASSPLSRGASYNEQFF,TGTGCCAGCTCACCACTCAGCCGGGGGGCCTCCTACAATGAGCAGTTCTTC
TRBD2,-,TRBJ2-1,TRBV9,CASSTRTSGGASSYNEQFF,TGTGCCAGCAGCACGCGGACTAGCGGGGGGGCGAGCTCCTACAATGAGCAGTTCTTC
TRBD1,-,TRBJ2-2,TRBV5-6,CASSLAGTGGIGELFF,TGTGCCAGCAGCTTGGCCGGGACAGGGGGTATCGGGGAGCTGTTTTTT
-,-,TRBJ1-4,TRBV7-9,CASSFTLSEEKLFF,TGTGCCAGCAGCTTTACTTTGAGTGAAGAAAAACTGTTTTTT
TRBD1,-,TRBJ2-2,TRBV5-4,CASSSGQGFSGELFF,TGTGCCAGCAGCAGTGGACAGGGCTTCAGCGGGGAGCTGTTTTTT
-,few,TRBJ2-2,TRBV4-1,CASSFHGELFF,TGCGCCAGCAGCTTTCACGGGGAGCTGTTTTTT
-,-,TRBJ1-4,TRBV4-1,CASSQGGGGEKLFF,TGCGCCAGCAGCCAAGGGGGGGGAGGGGAAAAACTGTTTTTT
-,-,TRBJ1-2,TRBV27,CASSFREAGAGYTF,TGTGCCAGCAGTTTTCGAGAGGCAGGGGCAGGCTACACCTTC